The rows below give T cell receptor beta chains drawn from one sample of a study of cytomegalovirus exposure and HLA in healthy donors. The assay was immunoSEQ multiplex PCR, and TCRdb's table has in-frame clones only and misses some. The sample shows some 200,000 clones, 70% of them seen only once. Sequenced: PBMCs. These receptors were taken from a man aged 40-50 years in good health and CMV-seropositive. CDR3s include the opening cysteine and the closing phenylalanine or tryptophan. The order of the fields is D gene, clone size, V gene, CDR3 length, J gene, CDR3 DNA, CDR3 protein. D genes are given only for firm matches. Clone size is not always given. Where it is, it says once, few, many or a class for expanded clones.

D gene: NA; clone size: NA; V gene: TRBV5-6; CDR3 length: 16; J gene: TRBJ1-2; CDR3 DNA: TGTGCCAGCAGCTTGGGTGGCAGGAGGATCCTGCCTGACTACACCTTC; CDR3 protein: CASSLGGRRILPDYTF
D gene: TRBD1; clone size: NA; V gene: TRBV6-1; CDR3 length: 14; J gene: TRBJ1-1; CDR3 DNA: TGTGCCAGCAAAAACAGGGGGATGAACACTGAAGCTTTCTTT; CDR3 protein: CASKNRGMNTEAFF
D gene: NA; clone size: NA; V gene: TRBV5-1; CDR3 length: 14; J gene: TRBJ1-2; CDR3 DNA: TGCGCCAGCAGCTTGATCGGGGAGGGGTATGGCTACACCTTC; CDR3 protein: CASSLIGEGYGYTF
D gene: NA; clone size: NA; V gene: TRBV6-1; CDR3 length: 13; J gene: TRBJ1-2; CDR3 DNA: TGTGCCAGCAGCCTTGAGGCTAACTATGGCTACACCTTC; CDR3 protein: CASSLEANYGYTF
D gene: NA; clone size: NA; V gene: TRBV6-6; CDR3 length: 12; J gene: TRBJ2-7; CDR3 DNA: TGTGCCAGCAGGGAACAGGGCTACGAGCAGTACTTC; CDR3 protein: CASREQGYEQYF
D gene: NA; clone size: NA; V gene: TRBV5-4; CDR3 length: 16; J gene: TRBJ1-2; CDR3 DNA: TGTGCCAGCAGCTTGGGGTTCCAGGGGAGTACGTTGGGCTACACCTTC; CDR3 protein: CASSLGFQGSTLGYTF
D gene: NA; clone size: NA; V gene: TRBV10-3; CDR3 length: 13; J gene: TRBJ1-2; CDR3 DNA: TGTGCCATCAGTGAAACAATGAACTATGGCTACACCTTC; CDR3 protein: CAISETMNYGYTF
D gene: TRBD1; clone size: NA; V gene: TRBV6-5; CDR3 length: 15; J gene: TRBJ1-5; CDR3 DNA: TGTGCCAGCAGTCGACAGGGGATTCCCAATCAGCCCCAGCATTTT; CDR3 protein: CASSRQGIPNQPQHF
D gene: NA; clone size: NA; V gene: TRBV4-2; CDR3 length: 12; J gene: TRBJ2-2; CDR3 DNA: TGTGCCAGCAGTCGCGTTACCGGGGAGCTGTTTTTT; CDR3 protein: CASSRVTGELFF
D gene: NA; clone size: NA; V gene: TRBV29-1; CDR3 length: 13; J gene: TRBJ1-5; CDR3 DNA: TGCAGCGTTGGGTCGGGGGTGAATCAGCCCCAGCATTTT; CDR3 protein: CSVGSGVNQPQHF
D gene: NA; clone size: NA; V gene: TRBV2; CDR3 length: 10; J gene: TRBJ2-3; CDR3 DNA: TGTGCAGTAGGGAGGGATACGCAGTATTTT; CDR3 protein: CAVGRDTQYF
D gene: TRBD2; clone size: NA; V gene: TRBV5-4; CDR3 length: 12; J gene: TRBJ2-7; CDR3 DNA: TGTGCCAGCACCCCGGGGGGGTACGAGCAGTACTTC; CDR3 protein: CASTPGGYEQYF
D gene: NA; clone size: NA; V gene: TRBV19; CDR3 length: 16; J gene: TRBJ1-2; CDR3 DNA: TGTGCCAGTAGTATATCCAAACAGGGATCTGTCTATGGCTACACCTTC; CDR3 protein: CASSISKQGSVYGYTF
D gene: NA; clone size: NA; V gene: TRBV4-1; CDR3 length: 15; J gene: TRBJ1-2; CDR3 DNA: TGCGCCAGCAGCCAAGATCGTGGGGAGAACTATGGCTACACCTTC; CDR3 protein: CASSQDRGENYGYTF
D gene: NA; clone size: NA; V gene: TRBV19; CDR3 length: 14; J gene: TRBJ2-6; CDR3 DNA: TGTGCCAGTAGTACAGGATCTGGGGCCAACGTCCTGACTTTC; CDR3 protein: CASSTGSGANVLTF
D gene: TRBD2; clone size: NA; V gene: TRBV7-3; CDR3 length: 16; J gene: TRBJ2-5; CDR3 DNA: TGTGCCAGCAGCTTAATGCCCAGCGGGGGACAAGAGACCCAGTACTTC; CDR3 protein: CASSLMPSGGQETQYF
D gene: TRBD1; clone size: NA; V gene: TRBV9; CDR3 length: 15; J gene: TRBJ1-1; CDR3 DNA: TGTGCCAGCAGCCCGAGGGCGACAGGGTCGTCTCAGGCTTTCTTT; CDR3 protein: CASSPRATGSSQAFF
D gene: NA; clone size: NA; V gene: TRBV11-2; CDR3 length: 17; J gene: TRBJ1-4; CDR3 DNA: TGTGCCAGCAGCTATTACCAACCGGGACACCGGGATGAAAAACTGTTTTTT; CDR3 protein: CASSYYQPGHRDEKLFF
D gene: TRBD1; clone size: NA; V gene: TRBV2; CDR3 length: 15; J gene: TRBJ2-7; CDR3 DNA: TGTGCCAGCAGAGGGGACAGAGAAGGTCCCTACGAGCAGTACTTC; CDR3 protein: CASRGDREGPYEQYF
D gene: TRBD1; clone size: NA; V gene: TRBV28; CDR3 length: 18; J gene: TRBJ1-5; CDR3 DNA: TGTGCCAGCAGTTCCCGGGACAGGGGGCGCCGAGGCAATCAGCCCCAGCATTTT; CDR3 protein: CASSSRDRGRRGNQPQHF
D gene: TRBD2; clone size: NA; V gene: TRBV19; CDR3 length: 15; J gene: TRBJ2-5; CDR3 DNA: TGTGCCAGTAGTATCTTGGCGGGGGGGCGGGAGACCCAGTACTTC; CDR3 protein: CASSILAGGRETQYF
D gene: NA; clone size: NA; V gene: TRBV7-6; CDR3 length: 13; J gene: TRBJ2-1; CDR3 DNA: TGTGCCAGCAGTACCAGGGAATACAATGAGCAGTTCTTC; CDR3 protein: CASSTREYNEQFF
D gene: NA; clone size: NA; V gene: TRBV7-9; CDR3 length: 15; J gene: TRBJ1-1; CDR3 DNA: TGTGCCAGCAGCTTGCCGCGCCTTTTGGGCGCTGAAGCTTTCTTT; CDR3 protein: CASSLPRLLGAEAFF
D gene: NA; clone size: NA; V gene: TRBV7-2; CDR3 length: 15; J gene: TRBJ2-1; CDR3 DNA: TGTGCCAGCAGCTTGGATCTAGAGGCCTACAATGAGCAGTTCTTC; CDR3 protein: CASSLDLEAYNEQFF
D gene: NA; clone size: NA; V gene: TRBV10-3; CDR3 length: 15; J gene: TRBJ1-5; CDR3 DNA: TGTGCCATCAGTGAGTCGGGTCCGCAGGGTCAGCCCCAGCATTTT; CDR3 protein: CAISESGPQGQPQHF
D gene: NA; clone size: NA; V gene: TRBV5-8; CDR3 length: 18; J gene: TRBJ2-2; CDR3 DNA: TGTGCCAGCAGCTTGAGGCCTGGGGCAAATAGGGGCACCGGGGAGCTGTTTTTT; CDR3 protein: CASSLRPGANRGTGELFF
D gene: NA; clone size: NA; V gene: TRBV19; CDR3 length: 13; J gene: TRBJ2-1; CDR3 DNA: TGTGCCAGTAGTAGACTAGGGAGGAATGAGCAGTTCTTC; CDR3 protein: CASSRLGRNEQFF
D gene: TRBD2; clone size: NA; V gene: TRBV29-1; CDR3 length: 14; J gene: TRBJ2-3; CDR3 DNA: TGCAGCTCAAAGGGACTAGCGGGGGGAGATACGCAGTATTTT; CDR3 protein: CSSKGLAGGDTQYF
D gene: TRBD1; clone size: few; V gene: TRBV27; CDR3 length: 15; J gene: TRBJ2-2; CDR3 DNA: TGTGCCAGCAGTTTCCGGGACAGGCGCACCGGGGAGCTGTTTTTT; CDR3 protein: CASSFRDRRTGELFF
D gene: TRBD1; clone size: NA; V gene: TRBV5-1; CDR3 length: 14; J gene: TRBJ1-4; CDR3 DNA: TGCGCCAGCAGCTTACAAGGGGGCGGAGAAAAACTGTTTTTT; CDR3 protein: CASSLQGGGEKLFF
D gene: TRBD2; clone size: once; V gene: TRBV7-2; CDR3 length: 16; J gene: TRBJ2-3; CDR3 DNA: TGTGCCAGCAGCTTAGACGGGGGGGCCAGGTCAGATACGCAGTATTTT; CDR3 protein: CASSLDGGARSDTQYF
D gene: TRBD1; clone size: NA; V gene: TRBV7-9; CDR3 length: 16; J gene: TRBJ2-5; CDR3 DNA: TGTGCCAGCAGCCTCTCGACAGGGGGCGGCCAAGAGACCCAGTACTTC; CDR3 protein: CASSLSTGGGQETQYF
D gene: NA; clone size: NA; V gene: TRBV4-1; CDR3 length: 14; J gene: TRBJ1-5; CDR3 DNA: TGCGCCAGCAGTCCTCGGGGGGCGGGGCAGCCCCAGCATTTT; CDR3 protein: CASSPRGAGQPQHF
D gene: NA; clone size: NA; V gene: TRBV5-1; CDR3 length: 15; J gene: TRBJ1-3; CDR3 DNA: TGCGCCAGCAGCTTGGAAAGGGGCTCTGGAAACACCATATATTTT; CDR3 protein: CASSLERGSGNTIYF
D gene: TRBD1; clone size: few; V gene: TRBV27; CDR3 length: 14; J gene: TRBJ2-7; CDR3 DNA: TGTGCCAGCAGTTTAGGACAGGGGAGGTACGAGCAGTACTTC; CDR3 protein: CASSLGQGRYEQYF